One sample yielded the 27 T cell receptor beta chains listed below, sequenced in a study of T cell responses to AZD1222 COVID-19 vaccine. Measured with immunoSEQ multiplex PCR; TCRdb has only the in-frame clones, and not every one. The table lists some 99,000 clones, approximately 89% of them singletons. Material: peripheral blood, obtained 28 days after the second AZD1222 dose. Receptors were obtained from an adult who received the AZD1222 COVID-19 vaccine.

This chain uses TRBV28 with TRBJ2-7; D may be TRBD1 (6 bases). Per the germline V gene, CDR1 is MDHEN and CDR2 is SYDVKM. The CDR3 totals 14 residues. Trimming left V 4 bases short and J 2 bases short, with 12 bases between. As DNA, the CDR3 is TGTGCCAGCAGTTCTATGACAGGTACCTACGAGCAGTACTTC. This codes for CASSSMTGTYEQYF.

The table lists this clone with a count of one. The chain recombines TRBV2 with TRBJ2-5, with D possibly TRBD2 on 5 matching bases. V lost 3 bases, J lost 12 bases, and 14 bases lay in between. Germline CDR1 is SNHLY and CDR2 is FYNNEI. This CDR3 is built from 12 residues. CDR3 nucleotide sequence: TGTGCCAGCAGTGAGTCGTCCATGACTAAGTACTTC. Amino acid sequence: CASSESSMTKYF.

The gene calls are TRBV25-1 and TRBJ1-4; maybe TRBD1 (5 bases). V dropped 6 bases and J dropped 4 bases, with 12 bases sitting between them. CDR3 length equals 14 residues. CDR1 MGHDK and CDR2 SYGVNS come from the germline V gene. In nucleotides, the CDR3 is TGTGCCAGCAGCCTCGACAGATATAATGAAAAACTGTTTTTT. Translated, it gives CASSLDRYNEKLFF. The entire variable domain, with the rest obtained from reference TRBV25-1 and TRBJ1-4, is as follows: EADIYQTPRYLVIGTGKKITLECSQTMGHDKMYWYQQDPGMELHLIHYSYGVNSTEKGDLSSESTVSRIRTEHFPLTLESARPSHTSQYLCASSLDRYNEKLFFGSGTQLSVL.

The genes are TRBV2 and TRBJ2-3; D gene unclear. Trimming removed 4 bases at V and 9 bases at J, with 14 bases between. In germline, CDR1 is SNHLY, CDR2 FYNNEI. This CDR3 contains 13 residues. The CDR3 bases are TGTGCCAGCAGTGGAGAGGTGGCAGCAACGCAGTATTTT. It specifies CASSGEVAATQYF.

The rearrangement uses TRBV3-1 (or the pseudogene TRBV3-2) and TRBJ2-3, with D possibly TRBD2 on 6 matching bases. The CDR3 length is 18 residues. V gave up 1 base and J gave up 6 bases, with 23 bases separating them. Germline V CDR1 and CDR2: LGHDT, YNNKEL (reference sequence). CDR3 coding DNA: TGTGCCAGCAGCCAAGGTGGAACGTGGACTGGAGGGATGGATACGCAGTATTTT. Its translation is CASSQGGTWTGGMDTQYF.

The J gene is TRBJ2-3, the V gene TRBV7-9; D call uncertain. With 4 bases removed from V and 0 bases from J, the gap between germline ends came to 5 bases. The CDR3 is 13 amino acids. Germline lookup yields CDR1 SEHNR and CDR2 FQNEAQ (reference sequence). For the CDR3, the DNA is TGTGCCAGCAGCTCATACAGCACAGATACGCAGTATTTT. This sequence encodes CASSSYSTDTQYF.

The DNA of the CDR3 is TGTGCCAGCAGCTTGGGGACGGGGAGCTCCTACGAGCAGTACTTC. It translates to CASSLGTGSSYEQYF. V usage is TRBV5-4 and J usage is TRBJ2-7; the D gene is possibly TRBD2 (5 bases). V was clipped by 0 bases and J by 0 bases, with 10 bases between them. This CDR3 is 15 amino acids long. Germline V CDR1 and CDR2: SGHNT, YYREEE (reference sequence).

The genes are TRBV7-7 and TRBJ2-2; possibly TRBD1 or TRBD2 for D (5 bases each). There are 14 residues in the CDR3. Germline CDR1 is SSHAT and CDR2 is FNYEAQ (reference sequence). V dropped 6 bases and J dropped 6 bases, with 14 bases sitting between them. The CDR3 spells CASRGPGQPGELFF. The CDR3 DNA sequence: TGTGCCAGCAGGGGACCGGGCCAACCCGGGGAGCTGTTTTTT.

This sequence joins TRBV4-3 and TRBJ1-2; 7 bases agree with TRBD1. The CDR3 loop spans 16 amino acids. With 0 bases clipped from V and 3 bases from J, the junction kept 7 bases outside the gene matches. CDR1 and CDR2 (germline): LGHNA, YSLEER. The CDR3 nucleotides are TGCGCCAGCAGCCAAGATCACGGGACAGATTACTATGGCTACACCTTC. Amino acids: CASSQDHGTDYYGYTF.

This chain joins TRBV29-1 and TRBJ1-3, with a weak D call TRBD1 (6 bases). CDR3 length: 16 amino acids. Trimming removed 4 bases at V and 3 bases at J, with 19 bases between. Germline CDR1 is SQVTM and CDR2 is ANQGSEA. The CDR3 bases are TGCAGCGTTGCCTTCTCCCGGGGGGCGCGTGGAAACACCATATATTTT. Amino acid sequence: CSVAFSRGARGNTIYF.

The chain couples TRBV30 to TRBJ1-6; D is possibly TRBD1 (6 bases). The V end lost 0 bases, the J end lost 2 bases, and 8 bases lay between the germline ends. The CDR3 runs to 15 residues. Germline CDR1 reads GTSNPN; CDR2 reads SVGIG (reference sequence). The chain's CDR3 is CAWSVDRPYNSPLHF. The CDR3 bases are TGTGCCTGGAGTGTAGACAGGCCCTATAATTCACCCCTCCACTTT.

The J gene is TRBJ2-1, the V gene TRBV7-9, with D uncertain. CDR3 length: 14 residues. The germline V gene has CDR1 SEHNR and CDR2 FQNEAQ (reference sequence). V dropped 4 bases and J dropped 2 bases, with 9 bases sitting between them. The CDR3 DNA is TGTGCCAGCAGCTCCGGGCTAACCTACAATGAGCAGTTCTTC. This codes for CASSSGLTYNEQFF.

This sequence joins TRBV19 and TRBJ2-2, with D unclear. The CDR3 extends over 14 amino acids. Germline V lookup: CDR1 LNHDA, CDR2 SQIVND (reference sequence). V was trimmed by 6 bases and J by 2 bases, leaving 10 bases between them. CDR3 DNA: TGTGCCAGTAGATATTTCAAAAACACCGGGGAGCTGTTTTTT. Protein: CASRYFKNTGELFF.

This clone showed up just a few times. The chain has TRBV30 and TRBJ1-5; 7 bases are a match to TRBD1. Germline V gene data show CDR1 as GTSNPN and CDR2 as SVGIG (reference sequence). This CDR3 has 14 residues. V trimming: 7 bases; J trimming: 5 bases; junction bases outside the gene matches: 11. In DNA, the CDR3 is TGTGCCTCATCGACCGGACAGGCCTATCAGCCCCAGCATTTT. Translated, it gives CASSTGQAYQPQHF.

This chain connects TRBV5-1 to TRBJ2-1; no definite D call. Germline V gene lookup returns CDR1 SGHRS and CDR2 YFSETQ. V was trimmed by 3 bases and J by 9 bases, leaving 25 bases between them. This CDR3 is 17 amino acids long. The CDR3 loop is CASSSLSTQPSYGEQFF. The CDR3 coding sequence is TGCGCCAGCAGCTCCCTCTCCACACAGCCCTCTTATGGTGAGCAGTTCTTC.

The V call is TRBV9, the J call TRBJ1-4; TRBD1 agrees at 10 bases. The V segment lost 0 bases and the J segment 8 bases; nucleotides outside the gene matches: 4. This CDR3 is 15 amino acids long. Per the germline V gene, CDR1 is SGDLS and CDR2 is YYNGEE. DNA for the CDR3: TGTGCCAGCAGCGTAGAGGGGACAGGGGCGGAAAAACTGTTTTTT. It is translated as CASSVEGTGAEKLFF. Full variable domain (missing parts from reference TRBV9 and TRBJ1-4): DSGVTQTPKHLITATGQRVTLRCSPRSGDLSVYWYQQSLDQGLQFLIQYYNGEERAKGNILERFSAQQFPDLHSELNLSSLELGDSALYFCASSVEGTGAEKLFFGSGTQLSVL.

This clone was seen a few times. The V and J genes are TRBV7-2 and TRBJ2-1; possibly TRBD2 for D (6 bases). The V and J ends lost 8 bases and 3 bases respectively, with 11 bases between them. The CDR3 has 13 amino acids. Germline V gene lookup returns CDR1 SGHTA and CDR2 FQGNSA. CDR3 amino acids: CASGPRGYNEQFF. The CDR3 DNA is TGTGCCAGCGGACCGCGGGGCTACAATGAGCAGTTCTTC.

This clone was seen only a few times. This chain uses TRBV28 with TRBJ2-2; 7 bases map to TRBD1. Unmatched junction bases numbered 8, after V lost 6 bases and J lost 1 base. Per germline, CDR1 MDHEN and CDR2 SYDVKM. The CDR3 runs to 16 residues. The CDR3 DNA sequence: TGTGCCAGCAGACCGGACAGGACCAAGAACACCGGGGAGCTGTTTTTT. Its protein product is CASRPDRTKNTGELFF.

The chain links TRBV27 to TRBJ2-7, with D hard to call. The CDR3 has 13 residues. V lost 4 bases and J lost 1, with 8 bases in between. Per the germline V gene, CDR1 is MNHEY and CDR2 is SMNVEV (reference sequence). CDR3 sequence reads: CASSYAQSYEQYF. The CDR3 bases are TGTGCCAGCAGTTACGCACAGTCCTACGAGCAGTACTTC.

This chain links TRBV5-1 with TRBJ1-2; D is ambiguous. The CDR3 covers 14 residues. Per the germline V gene, CDR1 is SGHRS and CDR2 is YFSETQ. The V gene lost 6 bases and the J gene lost 0 bases, with 12 bases spanning the gap. CDR3 loop: CASKGLPTNYGYTF. The CDR3 DNA sequence: TGCGCCAGCAAAGGACTGCCTACTAACTATGGCTACACCTTC.

The chain links TRBV27 to TRBJ2-7; 7 bases are a match to TRBD1. This CDR3 is 15 amino acids long. J lost 6 bases, V lost 5 bases, and 13 bases had no gene match. The germline V gene encodes CDR1 MNHEY and CDR2 SMNVEV (reference sequence). The CDR3 DNA reads TGTGCCAGCAGTCCAAGACAGGGTGGGAAGCTCGAGCAGTACTTC. Its translation is CASSPRQGGKLEQYF.

The rearrangement joins TRBV19 to TRBJ2-1; 11 nucleotides agree with TRBD2. The CDR3 covers 15 residues. With 6 bases clipped from V and 2 bases from J, the junction kept 3 bases outside the gene matches. Per germline, CDR1 LNHDA and CDR2 SQIVND (reference sequence). The CDR3 region has the DNA TGTGCCAGTAGGCGACTAGCGGGGACCTACAATGAGCAGTTCTTC. Translation gives CASRRLAGTYNEQFF.

J is TRBJ1-5 and V is TRBV28; a weak D match, TRBD1 (6 bases). The CDR3 is 18 residues long. The germline gives CDR1 MDHEN, CDR2 SYDVKM. V was pared by 6 bases and J by 3 bases, with 24 bases between. CDR3 in amino acids: CASRYSGGGIRNNQPQHF. The DNA for the CDR3 is TGTGCCAGCAGGTACTCGGGGGGCGGGATTCGGAACAATCAGCCCCAGCATTTT.

The chain joins TRBV5-5 to TRBJ2-5; TRBD2 might be the D (5 bases). The V gene's germline CDR1 is SGHKS and CDR2 YYEKEE (reference sequence). The CDR3 length is 15 residues. Trimming removed 2 bases at V and 0 bases at J, with 11 bases between. In DNA form, the CDR3 reads TGTGCCAGCAGCTTACTCGAGGGAGACCAAGAGACCCAGTACTTC. Protein: CASSLLEGDQETQYF.

The gene calls are TRBV6-6 and TRBJ1-2, with D perhaps TRBD1 (6 bases). Germline lookup yields CDR1 MNHNY and CDR2 SVGAGI (reference sequence). The CDR3 covers 17 residues. The germline V and J ends were trimmed by 5 bases and 2 bases, with 21 bases remaining between them. The CDR3, as DNA: TGTGCCAGCAGTCTACGCCCCCCCTCTACAGGGAACTATGGCTACACCTTC. It is translated as CASSLRPPSTGNYGYTF.

This sequence joins TRBV3-1 (or the pseudogene TRBV3-2) and TRBJ2-7; the match to TRBD1 covers 11 bases. The CDR3 is 14 residues long. CDR1 and CDR2 from the germline V gene are LGHDT and YNNKEL (reference sequence). Germline trimming cut 3 bases from V and 8 bases from J; bases unmatched to any gene: 6. CDR3 coding DNA: TGTGCCAGCAGCCATCGGGACAGGGGGAATAAGCAGTACTTC. Translated: CASSHRDRGNKQYF.

The chain has TRBV4-1 and TRBJ2-3, with D perhaps matching TRBD2 (6 bases). V lost 1 base, J lost 5 bases, and 7 bases lay in between. The CDR3 sequence is 13 residues long. From germline, CDR1 is MGHRA and CDR2 YSYEKL. DNA for the CDR3: TGCGCCAGCAGCCAAGGGGGGGTAGATACGCAGTATTTT. This translates into CASSQGGVDTQYF.